The sequence of this T cell receptor beta chain was determined in a study of blood T cells in healthy people across ages. Study information: When template switching was applied, about one barcoded beta molecule was captured per two T cells. Study observations and caveats: Roughly linear age-related decline in beta diversity appeared, significant by age roughly 40.

This clonotype turned up a few times. What it binds is unknown. Germline is not matched at one junction end, which may reflect a read error. A second about 7 to 12 cycle PCR used barcoded and J-beta primers. A template-switch adaptor with 12 random nucleotides tagged each cDNA molecule. One entry per CDR3 protein, called by TCRdb with MiXCR from the 5' RACE reads. The data show around 500,000 distinct CDR3 sequences, around 27% seen once. These data also formed part of another study, on T cells of mothers and their children.

The specimen sequenced was blood. This TCR came from a boy aged 2 to 10 in good health.

The CDR3 reads CASRAGTDPQYF. For the CDR3, the DNA is TGTGCCAGCAGGGCTGGCACAGATCCGCAGTATTTT. The chain has TRBV7-9 and TRBJ2-3, with D unresolved. This CDR3 has 12 residues. CDR1 is SEHNR and CDR2 is FQNEAQ in the germline V gene (reference sequence).